This T cell receptor beta chain was identified in a study of T cell clusters in autoimmune cytopenias. This clonotype is classed as medium-sized by frequency. Its antigen remains unknown. TRB was amplified from 250 ng of peripheral blood genomic DNA per sample. The germline V gene encodes CDR1 MNHEY and CDR2 SVGAGI. CDR3 size: 13 residues. Study-wide points: Comparing secondary cytopenia with chronic lymphocytic leukemia showed no cluster-lack signature, apparently masked by lymphoma repertoire.

TRB rearrangements were amplified by touch-down multiplex PCR with mixed TRB-A/B primers. TCRdb reprocessed the multiplex PCR reads, with one entry per CDR3 protein and no DNA. This repertoire comprises 2,500 to 3,500 distinct CDR3 sequences; its ten largest clones make up approximately 29%. V gene TRBV6-5 combines with J gene TRBJ2-7; TCRdb selects TRBD1, and the lack of DNA leaves this call unchecked. Sequencing used peripheral blood. This receptor was identified in a human donor with an autoimmune cytopenia or autoimmune hepatitis (not recorded which). This chain's CDR3 is CASRGQGARVLYF.